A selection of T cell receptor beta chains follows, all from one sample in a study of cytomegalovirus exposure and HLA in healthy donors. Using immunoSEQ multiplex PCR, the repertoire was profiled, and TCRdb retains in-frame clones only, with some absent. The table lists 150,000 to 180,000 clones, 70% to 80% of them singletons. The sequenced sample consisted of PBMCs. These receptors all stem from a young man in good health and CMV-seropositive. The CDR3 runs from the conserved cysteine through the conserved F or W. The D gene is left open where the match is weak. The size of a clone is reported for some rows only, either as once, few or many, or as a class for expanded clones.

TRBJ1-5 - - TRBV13 CASSLQDRQPQHF TGTGCCAGCAGCTTACAGGATCGTCAGCCCCAGCATTTT
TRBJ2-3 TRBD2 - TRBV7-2 CASSQGLAGSSTDTQYF TGTGCCAGCAGCCAGGGACTAGCGGGTTCTAGCACAGATACGCAGTATTTT
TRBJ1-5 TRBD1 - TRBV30 CAWSRGQNNQPQHF TGTGCCTGGAGTAGGGGACAGAACAATCAGCCCCAGCATTTT
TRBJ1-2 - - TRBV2 CASTQLGTNYGYTF TGTGCCAGCACCCAACTAGGCACGAACTATGGCTACACCTTC
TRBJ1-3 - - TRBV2 CASKLLGNTIYF TGTGCCAGCAAGCTCCTCGGAAACACCATATATTTT
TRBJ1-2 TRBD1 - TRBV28 CASSPGQGVRYGYTF TGTGCCAGCAGTCCCGGACAGGGGGTCCGGTATGGCTACACCTTC
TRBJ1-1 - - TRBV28 CASRPWGRNYTEAFF TGTGCCAGCAGGCCCTGGGGCAGAAATTACACTGAAGCTTTCTTT
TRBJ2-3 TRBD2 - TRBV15 CATSRESLGLAGGRDTQYF TGTGCCACCAGCAGAGAGTCCCTGGGACTAGCGGGGGGGCGAGATACGCAGTATTTT
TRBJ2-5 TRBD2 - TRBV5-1 CASSGGGDETQYF TGCGCCAGCAGCGGGGGAGGGGATGAGACCCAGTACTTC
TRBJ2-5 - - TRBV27 CASTPRVQETQYF TGTGCCAGCACCCCGAGGGTCCAAGAGACCCAGTACTTC
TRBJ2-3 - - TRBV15 CATSRDVAAASTDTQYF TGTGCCACCAGCAGAGATGTGGCAGCGGCTAGCACAGATACGCAGTATTTT
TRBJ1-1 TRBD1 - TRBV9 CASSGGDSGNTEAFF TGTGCCAGCAGCGGGGGGGACAGCGGGAACACTGAAGCTTTCTTT
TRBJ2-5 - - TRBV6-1 CASSEAPGVGAKTQYF TGTGCCAGCAGTGAAGCGCCGGGGGTCGGCGCAAAGACCCAGTACTTC
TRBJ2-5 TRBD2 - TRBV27 CASSLRLAGTQETQYF TGTGCCAGCAGCCTAAGACTAGCGGGGACCCAAGAGACCCAGTACTTC
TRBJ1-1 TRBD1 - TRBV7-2 CASSPQGAQEAFF TGTGCCAGCAGCCCCCAGGGGGCCCAGGAAGCTTTCTTT
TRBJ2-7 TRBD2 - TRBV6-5 CASSPDSGRSHEQYF TGTGCCAGCAGTCCGGATAGCGGGAGGTCTCACGAGCAGTACTTC
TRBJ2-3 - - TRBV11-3 CASSLGGRSTDTQYF TGTGCCAGCAGCTTAGGGGGCCGTAGCACAGATACGCAGTATTTT
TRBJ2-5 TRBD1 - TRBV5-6 CASSIGTVQETQYF TGTGCCAGCAGCATAGGGACAGTCCAAGAGACCCAGTACTTC
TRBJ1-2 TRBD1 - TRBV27 CASSLSWTGAPHTF TGTGCCAGCAGTTTATCGTGGACAGGGGCCCCACATACCTTC
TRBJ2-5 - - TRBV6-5 CASSQPSRPRETQYF TGTGCCAGCAGCCAACCGTCACGGCCCAGGGAGACCCAGTACTTC
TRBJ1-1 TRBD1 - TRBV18 CASRQGAGYTEAFF TGTGCCAGCAGACAGGGGGCTGGGTACACTGAAGCTTTCTTT
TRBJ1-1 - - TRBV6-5 CASSYSGPGPEAFF TGTGCCAGCAGTTACTCGGGGCCAGGCCCTGAAGCTTTCTTT
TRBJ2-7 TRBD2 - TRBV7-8 CASSSEGLAGALSYEQYF TGTGCCAGCAGCTCGGAGGGGCTAGCGGGAGCACTCTCCTACGAGCAGTACTTC
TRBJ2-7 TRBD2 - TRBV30 CAWSVGGGTYEQYF TGTGCCTGGAGTGTGGGGGGGGGTACGTACGAGCAGTACTTC
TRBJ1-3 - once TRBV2 CASSEIGQNGNTIYF TGTGCCAGCAGCGAGATAGGACAGAATGGAAACACCATATATTTT
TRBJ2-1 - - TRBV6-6 CASSPLRGGSYNEQFF TGTGCCAGCAGTCCCCTCCGAGGGGGTTCCTACAATGAGCAGTTCTTC
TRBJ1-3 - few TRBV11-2 CASSRVYGNTIYF TGTGCCAGCAGCCGGGTTTACGGAAACACCATATATTTT
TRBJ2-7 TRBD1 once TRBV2 CASRGQGYEQYF TGTGCCAGCAGGGGACAGGGTTACGAGCAGTACTTC
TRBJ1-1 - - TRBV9 CASSVVLADTEAFF TGTGCCAGCAGCGTAGTACTGGCGGACACTGAAGCTTTCTTT
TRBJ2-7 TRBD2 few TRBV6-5 CASAGQGSYEQYF TGTGCCTCAGCGGGGCAGGGTTCCTACGAGCAGTACTTC
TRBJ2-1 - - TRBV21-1 CASSKREPAAPNEQFF TGTGCCAGCAGCAAGCGAGAGCCCGCGGCACCTAATGAGCAGTTCTTC
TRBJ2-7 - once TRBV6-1 CASSEGRKQYF TGTGCCAGCAGTGAAGGGAGGAAGCAGTACTTC
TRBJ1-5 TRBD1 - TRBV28 CARIAYGQGTNYSNQPQHF TGTGCCAGGATTGCATATGGACAGGGGACGAATTATAGCAATCAGCCCCAGCATTTT
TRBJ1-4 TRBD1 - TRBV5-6 CASSLGQGTATNEKLFF TGTGCCAGCAGTTTGGGACAGGGAACCGCAACTAATGAAAAACTGTTTTTT
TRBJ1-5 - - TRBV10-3 CAISDAGRGQPQHF TGTGCCATCAGTGACGCGGGGCGCGGTCAGCCCCAGCATTTT
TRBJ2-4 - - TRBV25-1 CASSEAGTGTDIQYF TGTGCCAGCAGTGAGGCAGGAACAGGGACCGACATTCAGTACTTC
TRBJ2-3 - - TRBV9 CASSSDRTDTQYF TGTGCCAGCAGTTCAGATCGCACAGATACGCAGTATTTT
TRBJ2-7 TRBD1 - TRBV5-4 CASSKTSRTGQEQYF TGTGCCAGCAGCAAAACCTCCAGGACAGGGCAAGAGCAGTACTTC
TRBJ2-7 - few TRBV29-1 CSVENGRGGQYF TGCAGCGTTGAAAACGGGAGAGGAGGGCAGTACTTC
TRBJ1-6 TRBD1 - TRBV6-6 CASRAGGGNNSPLHF TGTGCCAGCAGGGCTGGAGGGGGCAATAATTCACCCCTCCACTTT
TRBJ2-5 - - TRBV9 CASSPRGQTHQETQYF TGTGCCAGCAGCCCTAGAGGGCAAACCCACCAAGAGACCCAGTACTTC
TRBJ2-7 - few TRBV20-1 CSAGEVEQYF TGCAGTGCTGGGGAGGTCGAGCAGTACTTC
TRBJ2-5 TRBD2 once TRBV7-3 CASSLNSGGAETQYF TGTGCCAGCAGCTTAAACAGCGGGGGAGCCGAGACCCAGTACTTC
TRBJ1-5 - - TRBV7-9 CASSLGAGYSNQPQHF TGTGCCAGCAGCTTAGGGGCAGGGTATAGCAATCAGCCCCAGCATTTT
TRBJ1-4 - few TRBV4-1 CASSQTGRREKLFF TGCGCCAGCAGCCAAACCGGGAGGAGAGAAAAACTGTTTTTT
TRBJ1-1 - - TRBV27 CASRGGGGVRTEAFF TGTGCCAGCAGGGGGGGAGGGGGAGTACGAACTGAAGCTTTCTTT
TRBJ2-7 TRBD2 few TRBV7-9 CASSHPGLESYEQYF TGTGCCAGCAGCCATCCGGGACTAGAATCCTACGAGCAGTACTTC
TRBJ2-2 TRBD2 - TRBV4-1 CASSQALRGVGGELFF TGCGCCAGCAGCCAAGCACTACGGGGGGTGGGCGGGGAGCTGTTTTTT
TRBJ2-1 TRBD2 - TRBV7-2 CASPGGSPYNEQFF TGTGCCAGCCCCGGGGGGTCCCCCTACAATGAGCAGTTCTTC
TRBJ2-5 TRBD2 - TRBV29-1 CSVPGRSREETQYF TGCAGCGTTCCCGGGAGGAGCAGAGAAGAGACCCAGTACTTC
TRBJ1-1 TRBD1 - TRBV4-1 CASSQLTGGATEAFF TGCGCCAGCAGCCAGCTCACAGGGGGTGCGACTGAAGCTTTCTTT
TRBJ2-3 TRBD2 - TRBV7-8 CASSLGTSVSTDTQYF TGTGCCAGCAGCTTAGGGACTAGCGTAAGCACAGATACGCAGTATTTT
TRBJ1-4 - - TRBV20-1 CSALNEKLFF TGCAGTGCCCTTAATGAAAAACTGTTTTTT
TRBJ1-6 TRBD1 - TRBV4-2 CASSQADRGNNSPLHF TGTGCCAGCAGCCAGGCAGACAGGGGGAATAATTCACCCCTCCACTTT
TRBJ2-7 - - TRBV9 CASSPGGSMSEQYF TGTGCCAGCAGCCCCGGCGGTTCTATGAGCGAGCAGTACTTC
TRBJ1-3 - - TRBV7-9 CASSLSSSGNTIYF TGTGCCAGCAGCTTGTCTTCCTCTGGAAACACCATATATTTT
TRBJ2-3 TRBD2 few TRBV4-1 CASSQDRASGRAGAADTQYF TGCGCCAGCAGCCAAGATAGGGCTAGCGGGAGGGCAGGGGCGGCAGATACGCAGTATTTT
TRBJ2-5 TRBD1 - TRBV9 CASSPEDRRQETQYF TGTGCCAGCAGCCCCGAGGACAGGAGACAAGAGACCCAGTACTTC
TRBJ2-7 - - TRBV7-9 CASSLVAGQNYEQYF TGTGCCAGCAGCTTAGTAGCAGGGCAAAACTACGAGCAGTACTTC
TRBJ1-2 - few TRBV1 CTSSRRDRSNYGYTF TGCACCAGCAGCCGACGGGACAGGAGTAACTATGGCTACACCTTC